The 20 T cell receptor beta chains below were found in one sample sequenced in a study of Graves' ophthalmopathy and Graves' hyperthyroidism. RNA transcripts were the template, and TCR beta CDR3 regions were amplified from them. RT-PCR with HTBI primers came first, then second-round multiplex PCR. TCRdb re-called the multiplex PCR reads through MiXCR, storing one row per CDR3 protein. The profile shows roughly 36,000 distinct CDR3 sequences, 50% of them singletons. The sequenced sample was peripheral blood. Every receptor here comes from an adult woman with stable Graves' hyperthyroidism.

The table lists this clonotype with many counts. The chain recombines TRBV6-2 or TRBV6-3 with TRBJ2-2; 8 positions agree with TRBD1. Germline trimming cut 10 bases from V and 6 bases from J; bases unmatched to any gene: 7. CDR1 is MNHEY, CDR2 SVGEGT, per germline. The CDR3 is 13 residues long. Here the CDR3 DNA reads TGTGCCACACAGACAGGGGTTGCCGGGGAGCTGTTTTTT. This encodes CATQTGVAGELFF.

The genes are TRBV20-1 and TRBJ1-4; 8 positions agree with TRBD1. The V segment lost 6 bases and the J segment 4 bases; nucleotides outside the gene matches: 16. From germline, CDR1 is DFQATT and CDR2 SNEGSKA (reference sequence). The CDR3 totals 17 residues. For the CDR3, the DNA is TGCAGTGCAGACCCAGGTGACTATGGACAGGGTAATGAAAAACTGTTTTTT. Translating it yields CSADPGDYGQGNEKLFF.

This clonotype was found many times. DNA for the CDR3: TGTGCCAGCAGCTATACTTCCTCCTACACAGATACGCAGTATTTT. This gives the protein CASSYTSSYTDTQYF. The J gene is TRBJ2-3, the V gene TRBV7-9; D call uncertain. V was clipped by 4 bases and J by 2 bases, with 13 bases between them. This CDR3 region has 15 residues. From germline, CDR1 is SEHNR and CDR2 FQNEAQ (reference sequence).

This clonotype was seen ten or more times. This chain connects TRBV6-1 to TRBJ2-2; no firm D call. V was pared by 5 bases and J by 4 bases, with 5 bases between. CDR3 length equals 12 residues. The germline V gene has CDR1 MNHNS and CDR2 SASEGT. The CDR3 loop is CASSPTTGELFF. Here the CDR3 DNA reads TGTGCCAGCAGTCCTACCACCGGGGAGCTGTTTTTT.

The rearrangement links TRBV29-1 to TRBJ2-5; TRBD1 matches 10 bases. There are 14 residues in the CDR3. Germline CDR1 and CDR2: SQVTM and ANQGSEA. Losses at the gene ends were 6 bases for V and 1 base for J; bases not matched to a gene: 5. DNA of the CDR3: TGCAGCGTCCCCGGGACAGGGGCCCAAGAGACCCAGTACTTC. Encoded protein: CSVPGTGAQETQYF.

The chain recombines TRBV20-1 with TRBJ2-7; 8 nucleotides agree with TRBD1. CDR1 DFQATT and CDR2 SNEGSKA come from the germline V gene (reference sequence). Trimming took 6 bases from V and 7 from J; bases not matched to a gene: 5. CDR3 length equals 11 residues. The CDR3 spells CSARRGLEQYF. The CDR3 DNA is TGCAGTGCACGCAGGGGGCTGGAGCAGTACTTC.

This clonotype was observed many times. This sequence joins TRBV6-1 and TRBJ1-1; no clear D gene. Germline values: CDR1 MNHNS, CDR2 SASEGT. The CDR3 is 15 residues long. Trimming pared 1 base from V and 1 base from J, leaving 10 bases between. The CDR3 nucleotides read TGTGCCAGCAGTGAAGATGGGGTCTCGAACACTGAAGCTTTCTTT. Protein: CASSEDGVSNTEAFF.

This clonotype is classed as medium-sized. The chain employs TRBV29-1 and TRBJ1-1, with 10 bases lining up with TRBD1. CDR1 SQVTM and CDR2 ANQGSEA come from the germline V gene. Losses at the gene ends were 7 bases for V and 6 bases for J; bases not matched to a gene: 5. The CDR3 runs 12 residues. CDR3 loop: CSGGTGEPEAFF. The CDR3 bases are TGCAGCGGTGGGACAGGGGAACCTGAAGCTTTCTTT. Combining the CDR3 with reference TRBV29-1 and TRBJ1-1 gives the whole variable domain SAVISQKPSRDICQRGTSLTIQCQVDSQVTMMFWYRQQPGQSLTLIATANQGSEATYESGFVIDKFPISRPNLTFSTLTVSNMSPEDSSIYLCSGGTGEPEAFFGQGTRLTVV.

The chain is built from TRBV12-3 or TRBV12-4 and TRBJ2-5; D gene ambiguous. V lost 5 bases to trimming and J lost 0 bases, with 10 bases between them. CDR3 size: 14 residues. CDR3 in DNA: TGTGCCAGCAGTACCAGACCGAACCAAGAGACCCAGTACTTC. It is translated as CASSTRPNQETQYF.

A remark on this clonotype: Mismatch with germline at one junction end may stem from a read error. The chain couples TRBV6-4 to TRBJ1-2; TRBD1 matches at 8 bases. The CDR3 sequence is 12 residues long. Germline lookup yields CDR1 MRHNA and CDR2 SNTAGT. The CDR3 sequence is CASRTGVYDYTF. In DNA form, the CDR3 reads TGTGCCAGCAGGACAGGGGTGTATGACTACACCTTC.

The chain employs TRBV7-6 and TRBJ2-3; 16 positions match TRBD2. This CDR3 spans 19 amino acids. Germline values: CDR1 SGHVS, CDR2 FNYEAQ. J was trimmed by 1 base and V by 3 bases; bases with no gene match: 7. The CDR3 sequence: CASSLGLAGGDLGTDTQYF. CDR3 DNA: TGTGCCAGCAGCTTGGGACTAGCGGGAGGGGATCTTGGCACAGATACGCAGTATTTT. Filled out from reference TRBV7-6 and TRBJ2-3, the complete variable domain reads GAGVSQSPRYKVTKRGQDVALRCDPISGHVSLYWYRQALGQGPEFLTYFNYEAQQDKSGLPNDRFSAERPEGSISTLTIQRTEQRDSAMYRCASSLGLAGGDLGTDTQYFGPGTRLTVL.

V and J are TRBV9 and TRBJ1-1, with no clear D. The CDR3 contains 14 residues. With 4 bases removed from V and 4 bases from J, the gap between germline ends came to 14 bases. CDR1 is SGDLS, CDR2 YYNGEE, per germline. The CDR3 spells CASSPSPRFTEAFF. Written as DNA, the CDR3 is TGTGCCAGCAGCCCATCCCCACGATTCACTGAAGCTTTCTTT.

This clonotype has only a few counts. V and J are TRBV5-1 and TRBJ2-7; 11 bases fit TRBD1. Germline V CDR1 and CDR2: SGHRS, YFSETQ. There are 15 residues in the CDR3. J lost 1 base, V lost 3 bases, and 3 bases had no gene match. This CDR3 reads CASSWGTGGSYEQYF. The CDR3 region has the DNA TGCGCCAGCAGCTGGGGGACAGGGGGTTCCTACGAGCAGTACTTC.

The rearrangement uses TRBV10-3 and TRBJ2-7; D is undetermined. This CDR3 region has 13 residues. Per germline, CDR1 ENHRY and CDR2 SYGVKD. V lost 2 bases to trimming and J lost 6 bases, with 11 bases between them. CDR3 sequence: CAISEGPGLEQYF. DNA for the CDR3: TGTGCCATCAGTGAGGGGCCAGGCCTCGAGCAGTACTTC.

In its sample, this clonotype was seen many times. CDR3 coding DNA: TGTGCCAGCAGTCGGGCTAGTGGAGGCTACGAGCAGTACTTC. Translated, it gives CASSRASGGYEQYF. This sequence joins TRBV27 and TRBJ2-7, with D possibly TRBD2 on 5 matching bases. The germline V gene encodes CDR1 MNHEY and CDR2 SMNVEV (reference sequence). The CDR3 totals 14 residues. Deletions cut 5 bases from V and 3 bases from J, with 14 bases between.

This chain links TRBV7-2 with TRBJ1-1; no firm D call. This CDR3 is 17 amino acids long. The germline V and J ends were trimmed by 2 bases and 0 bases, with 16 bases remaining between them. Germline assignment: CDR1 SGHTA and CDR2 FQGNSA. DNA for the CDR3: TGTGCCAGCAGCTTAAACGCCCTTCGGGTCTTGAACACTGAAGCTTTCTTT. Translated: CASSLNALRVLNTEAFF.

The chain carries TRBV7-8 and TRBJ2-7, with TRBD2 matching over 12 bases. Germline V CDR1 and CDR2: SGHVS, FQNEAQ. This CDR3 is built from 14 residues. V shed 3 bases, J shed 6 bases, and the junction held 3 bases outside the gene matches. CDR3 coding DNA: TGTGCCAGCAGCTTTCCGACTAGCGGGAGCGAGCAGTACTTC. It translates to CASSFPTSGSEQYF.

In this sample, this clonotype turned up many times. V and J are TRBV15 and TRBJ2-7; TRBD2 aligns across 8 bases. In germline, CDR1 is LNHNV, CDR2 YYDKDF (reference sequence). There are 17 residues in the CDR3. The V segment lost 3 bases and the J segment 4 bases; nucleotides outside the gene matches: 14. CDR3 nucleotides: TGTGCCACCAGCAGGGACCCCGGGACGCCGGGAGGGTACGAGCAGTACTTC. Translating gives CATSRDPGTPGGYEQYF.

The chain combines TRBV7-9 with TRBJ1-2; the D gene is possibly TRBD1 (5 bases). This CDR3 comprises 13 residues. CDR1 is SEHNR, CDR2 FQNEAQ, per germline (reference sequence). The ends were cut back, 5 bases at V and 6 bases at J, with 13 bases in the middle. DNA of the CDR3: TGTGCCAGCAGCCTATTAGGGACCGATGGCTACACCTTC. It translates to CASSLLGTDGYTF. Full variable domain (missing parts from reference TRBV7-9 and TRBJ1-2): DTGVSQNPRHKITKRGQNVTFRCDPISEHNRLYWYRQTLGQGPEFLTYFQNEAQLEKSRLLSDRFSAERPKGSFSTLEIQRTEQGDSAMYLCASSLLGTDGYTFGSGTRLTVV.

The rearrangement uses TRBV12-3 or TRBV12-4 and TRBJ2-7; D call uncertain. Between the trimmed V and J ends, which lost 6 bases and 5 bases, there was a span of 17 bases. The CDR3 is 14 amino acids. The CDR3: CASRGSGAKDEQYF. The CDR3 DNA sequence: TGTGCCAGCAGGGGGTCAGGTGCGAAGGACGAGCAGTACTTC.